The rows below give T cell receptor beta chains drawn from one sample of a study of blood T cell repertoires in COVID-19. Measured with immunoSEQ multiplex PCR; TCRdb has only the in-frame clones, and not every one. The table has around 110,000 clones, 86% seen once; the top ten hold around 4.7%. Sequenced material: peripheral blood. Source of these receptors: a man aged 40-55 years with acute or convalescent COVID-19. CDR3s include the opening cysteine and the closing phenylalanine or tryptophan. The D gene is left open where the match is weak. Some rows mark clone size as missing; the rest say once, few, many or name a class of expanded clone.

v_gene	j_gene	abundance	d_gene	CDR3nt	CDR3aa
TRBV29-1	TRBJ1-3	NA	TRBD1	TGCAGCGTTTACAGGGGAGGAAACACCATATATTTT	CSVYRGGNTIYF
TRBV5-1	TRBJ1-4	NA	TRBD1	TGCGCCAGCGGAAACCCGGGACAGGGTTACGAAAAACTGTTTTTT	CASGNPGQGYEKLFF
TRBV10-3	TRBJ1-2	NA	NA	TGTGCCACGACAATTGGACGGGGGAACTATGGCTACACCTTC	CATTIGRGNYGYTF
TRBV9	TRBJ2-7	NA	NA	TGTGCCAGCACCGGAAGGGGCTGCGGGACCCCCTACGAGCAGTACTTC	CASTGRGCGTPYEQYF
TRBV4-2	TRBJ2-7	NA	NA	TGTGCCAGCAGCCAGGAGCTGCTATACGAGCAGTACTTC	CASSQELLYEQYF
TRBV7-6	TRBJ1-5	NA	NA	TGTGCCAGCAGCTTAACCGAGAATCAGCCCCAGCATTTT	CASSLTENQPQHF
TRBV19	TRBJ1-2	NA	NA	TGTGCCAGTAGTACGGGGGGCCCCTTGTATGATGGCTACACCTTC	CASSTGGPLYDGYTF
TRBV6-5	TRBJ1-1	NA	NA	TGTGCCAGCAGAACTAGGATGAACACTGAAGCTTTCTTT	CASRTRMNTEAFF
TRBV6-5	TRBJ2-7	NA	NA	TGTGCCAGCAGTTTCCTGACCGTGAGAGGGACCTACGAGCAGTACTTC	CASSFLTVRGTYEQYF
TRBV7-9	TRBJ2-5	NA	TRBD1	TGTGCCAGCAGCCCTCGGGGGACAGGAGAGGAGACCCAGTACTTC	CASSPRGTGEETQYF
TRBV4-2	TRBJ1-2	NA	NA	TGTGCCAGCAGCCAAAATGCGGGACGAACCTATGGCTACACCTTC	CASSQNAGRTYGYTF
TRBV4-2	TRBJ2-7	NA	TRBD1	TGTGCCAGCAGCTTCGACAGGGTTGTCTACGAGCAGTACTTC	CASSFDRVVYEQYF
TRBV5-1	TRBJ1-1	NA	NA	TGCGCCAGCAGCGAGGCGGGGCACACTGAAGCTTTCTTT	CASSEAGHTEAFF
TRBV27	TRBJ2-3	NA	NA	TGTGCCAGCAGTTTAAGGTTGTGGGAGGCAGATACGCAGTATTTT	CASSLRLWEADTQYF
TRBV5-5	TRBJ2-7	NA	NA	TGTGCCAGCAGCTTGGAACTCCGGTCCTACGAGCAGTACTTC	CASSLELRSYEQYF
TRBV5-8	TRBJ1-1	NA	NA	TGTGCCAGCAGCTTGGACAGAGGGACTGAAGCTTTCTTT	CASSLDRGTEAFF
TRBV2	TRBJ1-2	NA	NA	TGTGCCAGCAGTGACCTTGGGGGCCGAAACTATGGCTACACCTTC	CASSDLGGRNYGYTF
TRBV7-9	TRBJ2-1	once	TRBD2	TGTGCCAGCAGCTCACTAGCGGGAGTGGTCTACAATGAGCAGTTCTTC	CASSSLAGVVYNEQFF
TRBV30	TRBJ2-3	once	NA	TGTGCCTGGAGTGTCAGGGGTCTTGGCACAGATACGCAGTATTTT	CAWSVRGLGTDTQYF
TRBV30	TRBJ2-7	NA	TRBD2	TGTGCCTGGACCCCGGGGGGGCTCGCCTACGAGCAGTACTTC	CAWTPGGLAYEQYF
TRBV18	TRBJ1-4	few	TRBD1	TGTGCCAGCTCACCATCGACAGGGGGTTTTAATGAAAAACTGTTTTTT	CASSPSTGGFNEKLFF
TRBV9	TRBJ2-7	few	TRBD1	TGTGCCAGCAGTGCCGGGACAGGCTACTACGAGCAGTACTTC	CASSAGTGYYEQYF
TRBV7-9	TRBJ1-2	NA	TRBD1	TGTGCCAGCAGTTCTGGGACAGACCGCTATGGCTACACCTTC	CASSSGTDRYGYTF
TRBV12-5	TRBJ1-2	once	NA	TGTGCTAGCCGAGGGGGGGTGGGCTACACCTTC	CASRGGVGYTF
TRBV5-1	TRBJ2-2	NA	NA	TGCGCCAGCAGCCCAGTGGGACAAACGAACACCGGGGAGCTGTTTTTT	CASSPVGQTNTGELFF
TRBV12-5	TRBJ2-5	NA	TRBD1	TGTGCTAGTGCCCGGACAGGGTCCGAGACCCAGTACTTC	CASARTGSETQYF
TRBV27	TRBJ1-5	NA	TRBD1	TGTGCCAGCAGTCCTCGGACAGGGATACCTACAAATCAGCCCCAGCATTTT	CASSPRTGIPTNQPQHF
TRBV5-4	TRBJ2-7	NA	NA	TGTGCCAGCAGCTTGGAAGTGGGGGGCTCCTACGAGCAGTACTTC	CASSLEVGGSYEQYF
TRBV5-6	TRBJ2-7	NA	NA	TGTGCCAGCAGCCCAGGGAGGCACGAGCAGTACTTC	CASSPGRHEQYF
TRBV12-5	TRBJ1-1	NA	NA	TGTGCTAGTGGTTTGGGAGGACTGATGAACACTGAAGCTTTCTTT	CASGLGGLMNTEAFF
TRBV4-1	TRBJ1-2	NA	NA	TGCGCCAGCAGCCAAGAAGATACTTATGGCTACACCTTC	CASSQEDTYGYTF
TRBV5-1	TRBJ2-2	once	NA	TGCGCCAGCAGCCACCGGACAGCCGAGAACACCGGGGAGCTGTTTTTT	CASSHRTAENTGELFF
TRBV5-1	TRBJ2-2	NA	TRBD2	TGCGCCAGCAGTCTCAGCGGGGGGGCCAACACCGGGGAGCTGTTTTTT	CASSLSGGANTGELFF
TRBV30	TRBJ1-1	NA	NA	TGTGCCTGGACCGTGACGGGAGGGGGGACTGAAGCTTTCTTT	CAWTVTGGGTEAFF
TRBV14	TRBJ1-2	NA	NA	TGTGCCAGCAGCCAAGGGAGGGAAAGAGGCTACACCTTC	CASSQGRERGYTF
TRBV7-2	TRBJ2-5	NA	TRBD1	TGTGCCAGCAGCAAACAGGGGGCGGTGGAGACCCAGTACTTC	CASSKQGAVETQYF
TRBV3-1/TRBV3-2	TRBJ2-3	NA	TRBD2	TGTGCCAGCAGCCAAGTCAGGCGGGGGGGAAATACGCAGTATTTT	CASSQVRRGGNTQYF
TRBV19	TRBJ2-2	NA	NA	TGTGCCAGTGTGACAGGGACGGGGGTAGGGGAGCTGTTTTTT	CASVTGTGVGELFF
TRBV18	TRBJ1-1	once	NA	TGTGCCAGCTCATCCGCTTTCGAGGGATTTCTGAACACTGAAGCTTTCTTT	CASSSAFEGFLNTEAFF
TRBV19	TRBJ1-5	NA	NA	TGTGCCAGTACCGATGACAGTGCCTCCTATAGCAATCAGCCCCAGCATTTT	CASTDDSASYSNQPQHF
TRBV7-2	TRBJ1-5	NA	NA	TGTGCCAGCAGCTTAAGGGGGACAAGACAGCCCCAGCATTTT	CASSLRGTRQPQHF
TRBV9	TRBJ2-7	NA	TRBD1	TGTGCCAGCAGCCCTTCAGCCGGGACAGGGTCATACGAGCAGTACTTC	CASSPSAGTGSYEQYF
TRBV9	TRBJ2-2	NA	NA	TGTGCCAGCAGCGTAGCTCTAGCGCGGTCCACCGGGGAGCTGTTTTTT	CASSVALARSTGELFF
TRBV2	TRBJ2-7	NA	NA	TGTGCCAGCAGCTGGCAGAGGACAGCCTCCTACGAGCAGTACTTC	CASSWQRTASYEQYF
TRBV6-5	TRBJ1-1	NA	TRBD1	TGTGCCAGCAGTTCCCTGGACAGGTTTGACACTGAAGCTTTCTTT	CASSSLDRFDTEAFF